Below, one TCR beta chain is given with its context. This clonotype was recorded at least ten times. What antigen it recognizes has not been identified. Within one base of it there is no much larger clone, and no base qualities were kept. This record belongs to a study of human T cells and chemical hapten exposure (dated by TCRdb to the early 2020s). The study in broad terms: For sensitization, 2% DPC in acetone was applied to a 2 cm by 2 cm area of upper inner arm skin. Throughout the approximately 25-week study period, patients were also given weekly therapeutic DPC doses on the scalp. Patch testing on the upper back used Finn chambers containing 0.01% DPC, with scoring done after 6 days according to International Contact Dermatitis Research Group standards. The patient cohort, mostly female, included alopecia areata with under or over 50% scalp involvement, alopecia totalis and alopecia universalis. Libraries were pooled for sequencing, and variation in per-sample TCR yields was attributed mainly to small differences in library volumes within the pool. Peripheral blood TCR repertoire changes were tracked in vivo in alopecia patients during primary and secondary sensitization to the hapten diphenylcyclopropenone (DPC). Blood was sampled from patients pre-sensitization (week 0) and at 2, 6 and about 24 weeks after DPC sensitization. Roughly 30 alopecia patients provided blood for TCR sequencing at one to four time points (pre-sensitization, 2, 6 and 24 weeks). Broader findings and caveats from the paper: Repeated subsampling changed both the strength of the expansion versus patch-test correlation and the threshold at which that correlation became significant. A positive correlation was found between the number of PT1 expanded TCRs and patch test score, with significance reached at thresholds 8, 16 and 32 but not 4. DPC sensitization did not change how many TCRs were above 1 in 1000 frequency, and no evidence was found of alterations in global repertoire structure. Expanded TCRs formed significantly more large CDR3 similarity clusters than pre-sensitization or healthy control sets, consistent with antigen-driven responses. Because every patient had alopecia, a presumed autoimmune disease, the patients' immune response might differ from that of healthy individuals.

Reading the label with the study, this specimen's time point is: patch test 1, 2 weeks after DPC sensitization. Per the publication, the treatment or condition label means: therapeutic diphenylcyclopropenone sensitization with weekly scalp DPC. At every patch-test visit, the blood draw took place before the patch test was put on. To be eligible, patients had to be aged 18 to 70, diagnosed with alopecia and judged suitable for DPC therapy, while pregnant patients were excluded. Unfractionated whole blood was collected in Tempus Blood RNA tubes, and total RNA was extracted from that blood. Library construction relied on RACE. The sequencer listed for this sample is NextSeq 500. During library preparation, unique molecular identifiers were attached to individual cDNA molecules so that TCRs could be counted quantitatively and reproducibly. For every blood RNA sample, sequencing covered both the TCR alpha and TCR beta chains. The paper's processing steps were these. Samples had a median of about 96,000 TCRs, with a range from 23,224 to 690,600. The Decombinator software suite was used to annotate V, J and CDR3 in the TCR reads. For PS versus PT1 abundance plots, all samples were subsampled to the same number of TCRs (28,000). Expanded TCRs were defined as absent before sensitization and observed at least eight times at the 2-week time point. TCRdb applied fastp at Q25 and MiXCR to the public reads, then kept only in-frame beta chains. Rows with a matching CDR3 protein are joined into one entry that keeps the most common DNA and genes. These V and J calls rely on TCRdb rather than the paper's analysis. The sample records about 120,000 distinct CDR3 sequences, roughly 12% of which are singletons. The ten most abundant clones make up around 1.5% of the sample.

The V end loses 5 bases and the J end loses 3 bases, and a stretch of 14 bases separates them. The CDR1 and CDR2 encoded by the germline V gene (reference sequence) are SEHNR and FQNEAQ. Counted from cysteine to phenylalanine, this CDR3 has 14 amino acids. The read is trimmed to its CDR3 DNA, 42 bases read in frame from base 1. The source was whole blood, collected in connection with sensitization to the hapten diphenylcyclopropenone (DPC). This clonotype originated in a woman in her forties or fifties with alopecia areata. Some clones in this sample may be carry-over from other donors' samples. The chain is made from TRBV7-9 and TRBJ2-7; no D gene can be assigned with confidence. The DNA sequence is TGTGCCAGCAGCCCCGATGGATCTGTCTACGAGCAGTACTTC. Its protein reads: CASSPDGSVYEQYF.